The T cell receptor (beta chain) described here comes from a study of CD8+CD57+ T cells in acquired aplastic anemia. Patients included in sequencing had previously demonstrated CD8+CD57+ cell expansion by flow cytometry. Acquired aplastic anemia of severe grade affected all patients. It was genomic DNA that served as the template for profiling TCR beta VDJ and CDR3. TCRdb re-called the reads with MiXCR, one entry per CDR3 protein. The data hold some 200,000 distinct CDR3 sequences, with 48% observed a single time. This clonotype appeared many times. Sequences were obtained from sorted CD4+, CD8+, or CD8+CD57+ T cells (not recorded which) from PBMCs. This clonotype was obtained from a human donor with aplastic anemia.

The CDR3 DNA is TGTGCCAGCAGCCTGAGAGCGGGAGGGTCCTACAATGAGCAGTTCTTC. Encoded protein: CASSLRAGGSYNEQFF. The V and J genes are TRBV5-4 and TRBJ2-1; 10 nucleotides match TRBD2. The trim removed 4 bases at V and 1 base at J, leaving 5 bases unmatched. The CDR3 has 16 residues. CDR1 SGHNT and CDR2 YYREEE come from the germline V gene (reference sequence).